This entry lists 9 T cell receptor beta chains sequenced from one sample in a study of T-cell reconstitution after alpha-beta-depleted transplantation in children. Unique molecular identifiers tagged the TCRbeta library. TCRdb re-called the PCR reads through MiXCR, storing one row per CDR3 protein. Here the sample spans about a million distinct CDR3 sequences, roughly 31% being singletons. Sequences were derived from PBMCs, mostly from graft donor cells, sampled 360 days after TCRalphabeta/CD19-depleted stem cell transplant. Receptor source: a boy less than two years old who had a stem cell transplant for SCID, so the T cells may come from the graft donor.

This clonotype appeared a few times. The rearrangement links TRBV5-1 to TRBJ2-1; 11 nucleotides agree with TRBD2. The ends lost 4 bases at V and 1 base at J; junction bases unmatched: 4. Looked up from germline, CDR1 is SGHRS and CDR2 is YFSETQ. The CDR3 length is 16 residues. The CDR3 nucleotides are TGCGCCAGCAGCAAGAGACTAGCGGGGTCCTACAATGAGCAGTTCTTC. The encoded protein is CASSKRLAGSYNEQFF.

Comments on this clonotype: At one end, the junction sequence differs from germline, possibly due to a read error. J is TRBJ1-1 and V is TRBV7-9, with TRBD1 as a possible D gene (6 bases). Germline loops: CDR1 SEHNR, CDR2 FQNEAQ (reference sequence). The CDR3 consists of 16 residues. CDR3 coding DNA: TGTTCCAGCAGCTTAGGACGGGGGGGCCGGAACACTGAAGCTTTCTTT. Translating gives CSSSLGRGGRNTEAFF.

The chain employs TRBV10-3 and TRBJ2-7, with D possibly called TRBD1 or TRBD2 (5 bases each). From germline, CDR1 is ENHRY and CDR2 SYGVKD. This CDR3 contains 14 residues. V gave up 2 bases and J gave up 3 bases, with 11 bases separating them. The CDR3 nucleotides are TGTGCCATCAGTGAGGCGGCAGGGAGCTACGAGCAGTACTTC. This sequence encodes CAISEAAGSYEQYF.

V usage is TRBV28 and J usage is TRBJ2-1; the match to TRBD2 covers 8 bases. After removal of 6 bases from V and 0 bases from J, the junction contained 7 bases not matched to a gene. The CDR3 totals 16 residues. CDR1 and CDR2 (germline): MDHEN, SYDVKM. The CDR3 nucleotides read TGTGCCAGCAGCCCCCGGGGACTAGACTCCTACAATGAGCAGTTCTTC. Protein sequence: CASSPRGLDSYNEQFF.

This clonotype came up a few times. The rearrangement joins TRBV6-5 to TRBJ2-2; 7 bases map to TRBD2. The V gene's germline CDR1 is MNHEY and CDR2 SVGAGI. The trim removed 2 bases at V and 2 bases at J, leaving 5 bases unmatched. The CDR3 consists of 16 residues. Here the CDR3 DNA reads TGTGCCAGCAGTTACGGTGCGGGAGCTAACACCGGGGAGCTGTTTTTT. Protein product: CASSYGAGANTGELFF.

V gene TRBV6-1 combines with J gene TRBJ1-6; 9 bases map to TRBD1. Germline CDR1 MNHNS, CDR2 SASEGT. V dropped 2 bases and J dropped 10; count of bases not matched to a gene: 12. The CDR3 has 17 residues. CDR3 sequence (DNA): TGTGCCAGCAGTGAAAGGGGCGCCGGGACAGGGTACTCACCCCTCCACTTT. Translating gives CASSERGAGTGYSPLHF.

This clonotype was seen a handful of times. For the CDR3, the DNA is TGCGCCAGCAGCTTTATTACGGACAGTCCCTACGAGCAGTACTTC. It encodes CASSFITDSPYEQYF. This rearrangement joins TRBV5-1 to TRBJ2-7; weak D call: TRBD1 (6 bases). From germline, CDR1 is SGHRS and CDR2 YFSETQ. The CDR3 is 15 amino acids. Trimming shortened V by 2 bases and J by 2 bases, and 14 bases separated the two germline ends.

In nucleotides, the CDR3 is TGTGCCAGCAGCTTGGACGGGACTAGCGGGGGGCCCCCATCCTACGAGCAGTACTTC. Amino acids: CASSLDGTSGGPPSYEQYF. The rearrangement links TRBV11-1 to TRBJ2-7, with 15 positions matching TRBD2. Germline CDR1 and CDR2: SGHAT and FQDESV (reference sequence). The CDR3 consists of 19 residues. The V and J ends lost 3 bases and 1 base, in that order; junction bases with no gene match: 10. The variable domain in full, completed from reference TRBV11-1 and TRBJ2-7, reads EAEVAQSPRYKITEKSQAVAFWCDPISGHATLYWYRQILGQGPELLVQFQDESVVDDSQLPKDRFSAERLKGVDSTLKIQPAELGDSAMYLCASSLDGTSGGPPSYEQYFGPGTRLTVT.

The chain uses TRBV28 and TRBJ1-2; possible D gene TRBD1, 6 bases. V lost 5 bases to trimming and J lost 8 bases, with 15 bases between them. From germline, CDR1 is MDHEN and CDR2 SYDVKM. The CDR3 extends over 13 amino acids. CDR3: CASSLDLGGGYTF. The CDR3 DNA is TGTGCCAGCAGTCTTGACCTCGGGGGCGGCTACACCTTC.